Listed below are T cell receptor beta chains from one sample, sequenced in a study of blood T cell repertoires in COVID-19. Generated by immunoSEQ multiplex PCR, the TCRdb table keeps only in-frame clones and is missing some. The sample includes about 230,000 clones, approximately 82% seen only once; the top ten take roughly 8.6%. Sequenced sample: peripheral blood. The receptors were gathered from a middle-aged man with active or convalescent COVID-19. Both conserved end residues are part of each CDR3. Fields, in order: CDR3 protein, CDR3 DNA, V gene, clone size, J gene, D gene. D genes are given only for firm matches. Some rows mark clone size as missing; the rest say once, few, many or name a class of expanded clone.

CASSPQGGVIDTEAFF	TGCGCCAGCAGCCCTCAGGGGGGAGTAATAGACACTGAAGCTTTCTTT	TRBV5-1	.	TRBJ1-1	TRBD1
CASSPGQWGRASYGYTF	TGTGCCAGCAGCCCGGGACAGTGGGGCCGTGCGAGCTATGGCTACACCTTC	TRBV3-1/TRBV3-2	.	TRBJ1-2	TRBD1
CASRTPRPNTEAFF	TGTGCCAGCAGGACACCACGGCCGAACACTGAAGCTTTCTTT	TRBV7-2	.	TRBJ1-1	.
CASRTGNTEAFF	TGTGCCAGCAGAACAGGAAACACTGAAGCTTTCTTT	TRBV6-5	few	TRBJ1-1	.
CASSDGGGNGYTF	TGTGCCAGCAGTGATGGCGGAGGGAACGGCTACACCTTC	TRBV25-1	.	TRBJ1-2	.
CASSIITGIRTEAFF	TGTGCCAGCAGTATCATCACAGGGATCCGGACTGAAGCTTTCTTT	TRBV28	.	TRBJ1-1	.
CASSQEQRGDWGTIYF	TGTGCCAGCAGCCAAGAACAGCGGGGGGATTGGGGCACCATATATTTT	TRBV4-2	.	TRBJ1-3	.
CASTVSGRNQETQYF	TGTGCCAGCACCGTTAGCGGGAGGAACCAAGAGACCCAGTACTTC	TRBV5-4	.	TRBJ2-5	TRBD2
CASSQDTIGGRETQYF	TGTGCCAGCAGCCAAGATACCATAGGAGGGAGGGAGACCCAGTACTTC	TRBV4-2	.	TRBJ2-5	.
CASSDLGAGAANEKLFF	TGTGCCAGCAGTGACTTGGGGGCAGGCGCAGCTAATGAAAAACTGTTTTTT	TRBV6-1	.	TRBJ1-4	.
CATSDLEQNGRDSGDTQYF	TGTGCCACCAGTGATCTGGAACAAAATGGACGGGACTCCGGGGATACGCAGTATTTT	TRBV24-1	.	TRBJ2-3	.
CASSPGGDLNTEAFF	TGTGCCAGCAGCCCAGGAGGGGACCTGAACACTGAAGCTTTCTTT	TRBV9	.	TRBJ1-1	.
CASSPPRGGEVNTEAFF	TGTGCCAGCTCACCCCCCCGGGGAGGGGAGGTGAACACTGAAGCTTTCTTT	TRBV18	.	TRBJ1-1	.
CASSPTTQGTYTSEQYF	TGTGCCAGCAGCCCAACAACACAGGGAACGTATACGTCAGAGCAGTACTTC	TRBV5-4	.	TRBJ2-7	.
CASSPHLRGTNTGELFF	TGTGCCAGCAGCCCCCACCTCCGAGGAACGAACACCGGGGAGCTGTTTTTT	TRBV11-2	.	TRBJ2-2	.
CASSLDRAADTIYF	TGCGCCAGCAGCCTTGACAGGGCGGCGGACACCATATATTTT	TRBV5-1	.	TRBJ1-3	TRBD1
CSASPQGLTDTQYF	TGCAGTGCTAGTCCACAGGGCCTCACAGATACGCAGTATTTT	TRBV20-1	once	TRBJ2-3	.
CASSPGQQNTEAFF	TGTGCCAGCTCACCGGGACAGCAGAACACTGAAGCTTTCTTT	TRBV18	few	TRBJ1-1	TRBD1
CASTSDTGELFF	TGTGCCAGCACGAGTGACACCGGGGAGCTGTTTTTT	TRBV12-3/TRBV12-4	.	TRBJ2-2	.
CASSQAASGGPGETQYF	TGTGCCAGCAGCCAAGCTGCTAGCGGGGGTCCGGGGGAGACCCAGTACTTC	TRBV4-2	.	TRBJ2-5	TRBD2
CASSGLAINQPQHF	TGTGCCAGCAGTGGGCTCGCAATCAATCAGCCCCAGCATTTT	TRBV9	.	TRBJ1-5	.
CASKGAPHYNEQFF	TGTGCCAGCAAAGGAGCCCCTCACTACAATGAGCAGTTCTTC	TRBV28	.	TRBJ2-1	.
CASSRNPNQGAEAFF	TGTGCCAGCAGCCGAAACCCAAACCAGGGCGCTGAAGCTTTCTTT	TRBV7-6	.	TRBJ1-1	.
CASSLRRDTDTQYF	TGTGCCAGCAGTTTAAGGCGGGACACAGATACGCAGTATTTT	TRBV6-5	.	TRBJ2-3	.
CASSLPTSGSTGELFF	TGTGCCAGCAGCCTACCGACTAGCGGTAGTACCGGGGAGCTGTTTTTT	TRBV5-4	few	TRBJ2-2	TRBD2
CASSPGQKNYEQYF	TGTGCCAGCTCACCTGGGCAGAAAAACTACGAGCAGTACTTC	TRBV18	.	TRBJ2-7	.